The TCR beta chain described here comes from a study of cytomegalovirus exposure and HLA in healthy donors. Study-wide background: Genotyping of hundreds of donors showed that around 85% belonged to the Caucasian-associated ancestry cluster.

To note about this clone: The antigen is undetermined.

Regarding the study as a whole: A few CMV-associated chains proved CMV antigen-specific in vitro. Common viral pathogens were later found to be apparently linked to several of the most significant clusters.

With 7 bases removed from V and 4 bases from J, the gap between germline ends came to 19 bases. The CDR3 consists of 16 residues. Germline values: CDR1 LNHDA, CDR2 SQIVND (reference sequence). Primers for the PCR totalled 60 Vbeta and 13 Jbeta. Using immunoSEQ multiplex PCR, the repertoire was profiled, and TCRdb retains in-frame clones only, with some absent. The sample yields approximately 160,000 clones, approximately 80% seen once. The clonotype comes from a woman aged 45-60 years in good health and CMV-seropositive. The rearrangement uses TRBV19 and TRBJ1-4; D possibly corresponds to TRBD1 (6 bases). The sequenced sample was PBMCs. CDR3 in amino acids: CASTGTYHIDNEKLFF. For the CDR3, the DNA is TGTGCCAGTACTGGGACATACCACATAGATAATGAAAAACTGTTTTTT.